The 12 T cell receptor beta chains in this list originate from one sample, sequenced in a study of blood T cells in healthy people across ages. The authors ran a second PCR of about 7 to 12 cycles using a sample-barcoded 5' primer and a J-beta primer mix. TCRdb recomputed calls from the 5' RACE reads with MiXCR, one row per CDR3 protein. The table lists 550,000 to 800,000 distinct CDR3 sequences, 32% of them singletons. Source material: blood. The receptor set was obtained from a woman of 80 years or more in good health.

As concerns this clonotype: A much larger clonotype is one base distant, so this may be a read error. The rearrangement links TRBV6-1 to TRBJ1-6; perhaps TRBD1 as D (6 bases). Deletions cut 5 bases from V and 8 bases from J, with 16 bases between. CDR3 size: 15 residues. Germline V CDR1 and CDR2: MNHNS, SASEGT. The CDR3: CASSFTGTWDSPLHF. CDR3 in DNA: TGTGCCAGCAGTTTTACCGGGACATGGGATTCACCCCTCCACTTT.

V usage is TRBV18 and J usage is TRBJ2-4; unclear D gene. Near its end, the DNA agrees better with TRBJ2-5, so the J call may be wrong. Germline V gives CDR1 KGHSH, CDR2 LQKENI. This CDR3 is built from 14 residues. The CDR3 nucleotides are TGTGCCAGCTCACCGGAATGGGCCGGGGAGACCCAGTACTTC. It encodes CASSPEWAGETQYF.

The chain combines TRBV6-2 or TRBV6-3 with TRBJ1-1; D is unclear. Trimming left V 3 bases short and J 0 bases short, with 26 bases between. The CDR3 has 20 amino acids. Per the germline V gene, CDR1 is MNHEY and CDR2 is SVGEGT. The DNA of the CDR3 is TGTGCCAGCAGTTATTACCCTCCTCGAGTTGCTAGAGATATGAACACTGAAGCTTTCTTT. Residues: CASSYYPPRVARDMNTEAFF.

A few counts support this clonotype. This chain uses TRBV5-6 with TRBJ1-4, with no clear D. In germline, CDR1 is SGHDT, CDR2 YYEEEE. The ends were cut back, 0 bases at V and 7 bases at J, with 16 bases in the middle. This CDR3 contains 16 residues. CDR3 nucleotides: TGTGCCAGCAGCTTGGAAGGAAGAGGGTATAGTGAAAAACTGTTTTTT. Protein sequence: CASSLEGRGYSEKLFF. Combining the CDR3 with reference TRBV5-6 and TRBJ1-4 gives the whole variable domain DAGVTQSPTHLIKTRGQQVTLRCSPKSGHDTVSWYQQALGQGPQFIFQYYEEEERQRGNFPDRFSGHQFPNYSSELNVNALLLGDSALYLCASSLEGRGYSEKLFFGSGTQLSVL.

In this sample, this clonotype turned up many times. The V and J genes are TRBV9 and TRBJ2-5; D not certain. This CDR3 is built from 15 residues. Germline loops: CDR1 SGDLS, CDR2 YYNGEE. Trimming took off 0 bases at V and 0 bases at J, with 9 bases between the two ends. This chain's CDR3 is CASSVDGVNQETQYF. The CDR3 DNA reads as TGTGCCAGCAGCGTAGATGGGGTCAACCAAGAGACCCAGTACTTC. Variable domain in full (rest from reference TRBV9 and TRBJ2-5): DSGVTQTPKHLITATGQRVTLRCSPRSGDLSVYWYQQSLDQGLQFLIQYYNGEERAKGNILERFSAQQFPDLHSELNLSSLELGDSALYFCASSVDGVNQETQYFGPGTRLLVL.

This clonotype was picked up many times. The CDR3 loop is CASSPTGRLAGARDTQYF. CDR3 nucleotides: TGTGCCAGCAGCCCTACTGGGCGGCTAGCGGGGGCGAGAGATACGCAGTATTTT. The chain joins TRBV7-2 to TRBJ2-3; 10 nucleotides line up with TRBD2. This CDR3 contains 18 residues. V trimming: 5 bases; J trimming: 5 bases; junction bases outside the gene matches: 16. In germline, CDR1 is SGHTA, CDR2 FQGNSA.

This chain links TRBV5-1 with TRBJ1-3, with a tentative D call TRBD1 (6 bases). With 4 bases removed from V and 0 bases from J, the gap between germline ends came to 17 bases. Germline CDR1 is SGHRS and CDR2 is YFSETQ. This CDR3 contains 17 residues. CDR3 protein: CASSPLDRPTSGNTIYF. DNA of the CDR3: TGCGCCAGCAGCCCGCTGGACAGACCTACCTCTGGAAACACCATATATTTT. The full variable domain, its missing parts supplied by reference TRBV5-1 and TRBJ1-3, is KAGVTQTPRYLIKTRGQQVTLSCSPISGHRSVSWYQQTPGQGLQFLFEYFSETQRNKGNFPGRFSGRQFSNSRSEMNVSTLELGDSALYLCASSPLDRPTSGNTIYFGEGSWLTVV.

This clonotype was observed once. The conserved phenylalanine or tryptophan is not found at the CDR3 terminus, so this likely reflects a read error. No DNA is shown, since the ends of the CDR3 on it are uncertain; the CDR3 is the one TCRdb lists. The chain joins TRBV2 to TRBJ2-5; the table's D call TRBD1 went unverified against the DNA. Germline V CDR1 and CDR2: SNHLY, FYNNEI. Inclusive of both ends, the CDR3 amounts to 14 amino acids. This CDR3 reads CASSDTGLGYTFGS.

The table lists this clonotype with many counts. This chain uses TRBV20-1 with TRBJ2-3; weak D call: TRBD2 (6 bases). Germline V lookup: CDR1 DFQATT, CDR2 SNEGSKA (reference sequence). There are 14 residues in the CDR3. V was trimmed by 2 bases and J by 4 bases, leaving 13 bases between them. CDR3 residues: CSARWQGEADTQYF. Here the CDR3 DNA reads TGCAGTGCTAGATGGCAAGGGGAGGCAGATACGCAGTATTTT.

This chain connects TRBV11-2 to TRBJ1-3; D unresolved. CDR1 and CDR2 (germline): SGHAT, FQNNGV. The CDR3 is made up of 15 amino acids. Trimming stripped 1 base from V and 4 bases from J, with 11 bases between. CDR3 region: CASSLGGKQGNTIYF. The CDR3 nucleotides read TGTGCCAGCAGCTTAGGCGGCAAGCAAGGAAACACCATATATTTT.

The chain links TRBV5-1 to TRBJ2-2, with D possibly TRBD2 on 6 matching bases. Germline V lookup: CDR1 SGHRS, CDR2 YFSETQ. V lost 3 bases to trimming and J lost 6 bases, with 12 bases between them. This CDR3 region has 14 residues. The CDR3 DNA reads as TGCGCCAGCAGCTGGGACTTCGGTTCCGGGGAGCTGTTTTTT. Its translation is CASSWDFGSGELFF.

Ten or more counts support this clonotype. The V and J genes are TRBV9 and TRBJ2-1; no clear D. V gave up 4 bases and J gave up 0 bases, with 11 bases separating them. The CDR3 runs to 15 residues. Per germline, CDR1 SGDLS and CDR2 YYNGEE. CDR3 protein: CASSQRSFSYNEQFF. As DNA, the CDR3 is TGTGCCAGCAGCCAGAGATCCTTCTCCTACAATGAGCAGTTCTTC. Full variable domain (missing parts from reference TRBV9 and TRBJ2-1): DSGVTQTPKHLITATGQRVTLRCSPRSGDLSVYWYQQSLDQGLQFLIQYYNGEERAKGNILERFSAQQFPDLHSELNLSSLELGDSALYFCASSQRSFSYNEQFFGPGTRLTVL.